This T cell receptor beta chain was retrieved from a study of T cell responses to AZD1222 COVID-19 vaccine. Study outcomes and limitations: Repertoires were sampled only after the peak T cell response. Increases in Spike-specific TCR breadth and depth were seen after two AZD1222 doses.

A remark on this clone: Its antigen is undetermined.

V shed 2 bases and J shed 5 bases, with 8 bases lying between them. Germline V gives CDR1 LGHDT, CDR2 YNNKEL (reference sequence). The CDR3 spans 13 residues. Profiling relied on immunoSEQ multiplex PCR, and the TCRdb table lists in-frame clones only, not all of them. The sample has 180,000 or so clones, about 93% seen once. The sequencing here drew on peripheral blood, taken 28 days after the second AZD1222 dose. The chain couples TRBV3-1 (or the pseudogene TRBV3-2) to TRBJ2-3; D unclear. This clonotype was sampled from an adult who received the AZD1222 COVID-19 vaccine. The CDR3 region is CASSQWSEDTQYF. CDR3 coding DNA: TGTGCCAGCAGCCAATGGAGCGAAGATACGCAGTATTTT.